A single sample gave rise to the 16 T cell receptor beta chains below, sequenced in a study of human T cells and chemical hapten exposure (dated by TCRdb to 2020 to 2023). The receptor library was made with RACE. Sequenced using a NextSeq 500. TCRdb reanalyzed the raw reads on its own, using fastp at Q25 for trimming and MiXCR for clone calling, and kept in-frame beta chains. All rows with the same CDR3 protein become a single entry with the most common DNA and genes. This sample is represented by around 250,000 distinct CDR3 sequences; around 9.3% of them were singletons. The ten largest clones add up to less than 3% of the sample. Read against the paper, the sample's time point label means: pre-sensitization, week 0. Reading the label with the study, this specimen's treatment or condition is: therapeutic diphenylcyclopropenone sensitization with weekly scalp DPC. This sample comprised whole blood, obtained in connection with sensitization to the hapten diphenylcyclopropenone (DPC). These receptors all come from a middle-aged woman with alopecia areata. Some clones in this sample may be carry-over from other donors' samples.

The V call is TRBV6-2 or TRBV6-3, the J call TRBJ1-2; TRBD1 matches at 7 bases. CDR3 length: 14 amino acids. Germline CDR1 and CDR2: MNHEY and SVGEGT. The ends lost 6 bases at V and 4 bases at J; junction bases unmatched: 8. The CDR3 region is CASSRTGLSYGYTF. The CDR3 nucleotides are TGTGCCAGCAGCCGGACAGGCTTAAGCTATGGCTACACCTTC.

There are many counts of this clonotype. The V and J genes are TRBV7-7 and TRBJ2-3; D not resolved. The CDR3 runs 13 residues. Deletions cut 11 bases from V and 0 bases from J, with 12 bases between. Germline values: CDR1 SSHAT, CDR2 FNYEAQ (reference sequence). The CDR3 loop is CALGGPSTDTQYF. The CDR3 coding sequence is TGTGCCCTGGGCGGTCCAAGCACAGATACGCAGTATTTT.

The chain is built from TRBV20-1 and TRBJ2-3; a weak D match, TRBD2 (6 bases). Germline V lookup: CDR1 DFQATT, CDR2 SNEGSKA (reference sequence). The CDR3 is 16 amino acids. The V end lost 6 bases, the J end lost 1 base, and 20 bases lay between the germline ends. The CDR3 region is CSAPRSGPGGTDTQYF. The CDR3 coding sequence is TGCAGTGCCCCGAGGAGCGGGCCCGGCGGCACAGATACGCAGTATTTT.

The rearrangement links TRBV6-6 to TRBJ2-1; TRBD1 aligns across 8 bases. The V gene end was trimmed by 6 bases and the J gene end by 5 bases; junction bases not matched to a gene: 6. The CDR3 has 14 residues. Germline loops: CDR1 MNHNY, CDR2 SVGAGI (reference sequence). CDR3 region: CASRYGTGDNEQFF. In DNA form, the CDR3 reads TGTGCCAGCAGATACGGGACAGGAGACAATGAGCAGTTCTTC.

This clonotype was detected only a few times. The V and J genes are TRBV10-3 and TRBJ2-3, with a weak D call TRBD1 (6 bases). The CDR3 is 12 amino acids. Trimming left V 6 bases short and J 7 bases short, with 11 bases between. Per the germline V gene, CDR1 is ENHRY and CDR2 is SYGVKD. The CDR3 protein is CAIRAGAYTQYF. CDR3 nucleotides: TGTGCCATCAGAGCAGGGGCTTATACGCAGTATTTT.

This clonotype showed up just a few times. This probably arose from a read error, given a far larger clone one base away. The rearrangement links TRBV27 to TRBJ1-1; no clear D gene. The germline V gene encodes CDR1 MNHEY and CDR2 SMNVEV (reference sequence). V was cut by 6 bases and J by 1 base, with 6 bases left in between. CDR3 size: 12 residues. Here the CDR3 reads CASRRGNTEAFF. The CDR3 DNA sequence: TGTGCCAGCAGGCGGGGGAACACTGAAGCTTTCTTT.

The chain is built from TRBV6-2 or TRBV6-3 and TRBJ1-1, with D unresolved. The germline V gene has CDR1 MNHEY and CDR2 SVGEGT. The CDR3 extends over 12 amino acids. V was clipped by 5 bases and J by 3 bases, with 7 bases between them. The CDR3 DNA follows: TGTGCCAGCAGTAACCGGGACACTGAAGCTTTCTTT. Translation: CASSNRDTEAFF.

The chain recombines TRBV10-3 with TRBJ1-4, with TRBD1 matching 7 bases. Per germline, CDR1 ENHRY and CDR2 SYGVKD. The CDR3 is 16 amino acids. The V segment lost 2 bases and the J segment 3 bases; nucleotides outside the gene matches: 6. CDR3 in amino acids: CAISEPRGTANEKLFF. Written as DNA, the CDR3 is TGTGCCATCAGTGAGCCCCGGGGGACAGCTAATGAAAAACTGTTTTTT.

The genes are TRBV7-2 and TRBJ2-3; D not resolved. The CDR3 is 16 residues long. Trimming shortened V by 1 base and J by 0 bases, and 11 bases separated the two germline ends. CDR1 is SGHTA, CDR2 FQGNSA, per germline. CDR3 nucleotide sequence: TGTGCCAGCAGCTTAGTATCCACGATGAGCACAGATACGCAGTATTTT. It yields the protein CASSLVSTMSTDTQYF. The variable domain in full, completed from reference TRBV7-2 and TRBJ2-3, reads GAGVSQSPSNKVTEKGKDVELRCDPISGHTALYWYRQSLGQGLEFLIYFQGNSAPDKSGLPSDRFSAERTGGSVSTLTIQRTQQEDSAVYLCASSLVSTMSTDTQYFGPGTRLTVL.

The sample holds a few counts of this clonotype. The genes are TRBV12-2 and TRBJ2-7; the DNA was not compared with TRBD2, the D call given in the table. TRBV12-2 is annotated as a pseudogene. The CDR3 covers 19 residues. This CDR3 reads CASRPGPSGSPSQSYEQYF. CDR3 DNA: TGTGCAAGTCGCCCCGGGCCTAGCGGGTCCCCTTCCCAATCCTACGAGCAGTACTTC.

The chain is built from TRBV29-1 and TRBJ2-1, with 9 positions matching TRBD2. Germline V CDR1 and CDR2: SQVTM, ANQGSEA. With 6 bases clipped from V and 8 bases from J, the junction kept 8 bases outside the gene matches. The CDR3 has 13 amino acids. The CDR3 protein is CSVRTSEGDEQFF. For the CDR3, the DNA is TGCAGCGTCAGGACTAGCGAGGGAGATGAGCAGTTCTTC.

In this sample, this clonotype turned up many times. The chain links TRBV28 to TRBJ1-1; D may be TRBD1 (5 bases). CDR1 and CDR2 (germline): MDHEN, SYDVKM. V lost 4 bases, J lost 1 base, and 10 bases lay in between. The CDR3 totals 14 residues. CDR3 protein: CASSSSGTNTEAFF. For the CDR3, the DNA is TGTGCCAGCAGTTCCTCCGGGACGAACACTGAAGCTTTCTTT.

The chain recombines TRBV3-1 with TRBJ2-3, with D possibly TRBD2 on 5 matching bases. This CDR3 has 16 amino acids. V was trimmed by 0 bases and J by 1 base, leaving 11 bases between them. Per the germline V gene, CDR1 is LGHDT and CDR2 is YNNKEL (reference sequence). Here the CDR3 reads CASSQESSGRTDTQYF. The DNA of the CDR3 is TGTGCCAGCAGCCAAGAGTCGAGCGGACGCACAGATACGCAGTATTTT.

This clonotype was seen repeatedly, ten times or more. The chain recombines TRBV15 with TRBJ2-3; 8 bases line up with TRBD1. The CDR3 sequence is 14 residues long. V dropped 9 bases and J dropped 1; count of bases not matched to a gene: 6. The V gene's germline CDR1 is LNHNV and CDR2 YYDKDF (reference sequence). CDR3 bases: TGTGCCACGGCTCAGGGGGCTGGCACAGATACGCAGTATTTT. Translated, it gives CATAQGAGTDTQYF.

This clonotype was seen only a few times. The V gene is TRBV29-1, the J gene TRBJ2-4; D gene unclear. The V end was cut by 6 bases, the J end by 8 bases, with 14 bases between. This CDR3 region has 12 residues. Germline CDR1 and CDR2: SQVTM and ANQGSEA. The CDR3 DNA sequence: TGCAGCGTCGCCCCGACGGTGGACATTCAGTACTTC. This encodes CSVAPTVDIQYF.

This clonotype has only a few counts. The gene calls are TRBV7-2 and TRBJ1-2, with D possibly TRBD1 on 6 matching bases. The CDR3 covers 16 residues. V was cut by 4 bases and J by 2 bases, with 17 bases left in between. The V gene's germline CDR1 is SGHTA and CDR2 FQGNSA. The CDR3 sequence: CASSSPGTQWNYGYTF. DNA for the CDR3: TGTGCCAGCAGCTCCCCTGGGACACAGTGGAACTATGGCTACACCTTC.